Below, one TCR beta chain is given with its context. This clonotype was counted ten times or more. Its target antigen remains unknown. The record has no base qualities; no much larger clone is one base away. The method was RT-PCR. The listed sequencing device is Illumina HiSeq 2500. The raw public data were reprocessed by TCRdb itself: fastp quality trimming at Q25, MiXCR clonotype calling, in-frame beta chains only. Rows with a matching CDR3 protein are joined into one entry that keeps the most common DNA and genes. A total of about 570,000 distinct CDR3 sequences appear in this sample, approximately 10% of them only once. The ten largest account for 11% of the sample. V and J are trimmed by 0 bases and 12 bases, and the gene matches miss 6 bases of the junction. Inclusive of the bounding cysteine and phenylalanine, the CDR3 is 13 residues long. The read is trimmed to its CDR3 DNA, 39 bases read in frame from base 1. From the germline V gene, CDR1 is LGHNA and CDR2 is YSLEER.

The data were taken from a study of response to subunit inactivated influenza vaccine (dated by TCRdb to the late 2010s). General notes on the study: The study used deep quantitative T cell receptor repertoire profiling to track responses to a trivalent subunit inactivated influenza vaccine. Points the paper makes about the study in general: The authors proposed that each seasonal influenza vaccination may bring in only a limited number of new T cells.

These data were likewise used in another study, on T cells expressing NK-cell markers. In that second paper, the authors write: TCR beta cDNA libraries were made by 5'RACE template switching that added a universal primer site and unique molecular identifiers. Three sorted T-cell subsets (CD3+CD56+NKG2C+, CD3+CD56+NKG2C- and CD3+CD56-NKG2C+) from about 8 donors had their TCR beta-chain repertoires profiled. Of the eight sequenced donors, seven were found to be HCMV-seropositive and one was found to be HCMV-seronegative. To restrict sorting to alphabetaTCR-expressing T cells, an anti-gammadeltaTCR antibody was added in several experiments. For six donors, the dominant CD3+CD56+NKG2C+ clonotypes were among the top 10 CD8+ clonotypes and accounted for about 1.0-8% of CD8+ T cells. Those dominant clonotypes were again the most abundant among CD3+CD56-NKG2C+ cells in a few donors, at about 28.3-60.1%. It remained unclear whether the expanded NKG2C-expressing T cell clones were specific for HCMV antigens. Randomly selected healthy volunteers, three men and five women, were used as the eight sequenced donors. A commercial ELISA kit detecting HCMV-specific IgG in serum was used to determine HCMV serostatus. Peripheral blood mononuclear cells were isolated from blood by Ficoll density gradient centrifugation. For about 6 donors, bulk peripheral blood T-cell repertoires were additionally sequenced from unsorted PBMC. Synthesis of cDNA was primed from the TCR beta constant segment and was followed by two consecutive PCR amplification steps. Sequencing of the libraries produced 2 x 150 bp reads on Illumina HiSeq 2000/2500, MiSeq or NextSeq. MIGEC was used to demultiplex reads and group reads by UMI, and MiTCR was used to assemble and quantify clonotypes. To remove erroneous sequences, TCR cDNA sequences were retained only when supported by two or more reads. The tcR package was used for downstream repertoire analysis, with clonotypes matched between fractions based on CDR3 nucleotide sequence plus V segment. VDJmatch was used to annotate antigen specificity against VDJdb, with one amino acid substitution in CDR3 permitted.

The V gene is TRBV4-3 and the J gene is TRBJ2-3, and TRBD2 aligns with 7 junction nucleotides. The specimen comprised PBMCs from blood, sampled on the day of vaccination. This clonotype was obtained from a man between 45 and 60 years old who received an inactivated influenza vaccine. Donor details come from another sample of the same person, matched by shared clones. The CDR3 protein is CASSQESGATQYF. The DNA sequence follows: TGCGCCAGCAGCCAAGAAAGCGGGGCGACCCAGTATTTT.